These 20 T cell receptor beta chains originate from one sample sequenced in a study of cytomegalovirus exposure and HLA in healthy donors. Primers: 60 Vbeta forward and 13 Jbeta reverse. Using immunoSEQ multiplex PCR, the repertoire was profiled, and TCRdb retains in-frame clones only, with some absent. The data hold roughly 140,000 clones, with around three quarters observed a single time. The sequenced sample was PBMCs. The receptors were sampled from a man aged 40-49 years in good health and CMV-seropositive.

The chain combines TRBV5-4 with TRBJ2-1, with TRBD2 as a possible D gene (6 bases). Germline values: CDR1 SGHNT, CDR2 YYREEE (reference sequence). The CDR3 runs to 15 residues. The V end was cut by 1 base, the J end by 8 bases, with 16 bases between. The CDR3 spells CASSLPGAAIHEQFF. The CDR3 DNA sequence: TGTGCCAGCAGCTTGCCGGGAGCGGCCATCCATGAGCAGTTCTTC.

A word on this clone: At the DNA level, this CDR3 is encoded by other sequences in the same sample as well. The gene calls are TRBV7-9 and TRBJ1-1; D is ambiguous. Between the trimmed V and J ends, which lost 4 bases and 1 base, there was a span of 7 bases. CDR3 length equals 13 residues. Germline loops: CDR1 SEHNR, CDR2 FQNEAQ (reference sequence). This CDR3 reads CASSSRQNTEAFF. The CDR3, as DNA: TGTGCCAGCAGCTCCCGACAGAACACTGAAGCTTTCTTT.

This rearrangement joins TRBV5-1 to TRBJ2-1, with 8 nucleotides matching TRBD2. The V segment lost 5 bases and the J segment 0 bases; nucleotides outside the gene matches: 4. The CDR3 is 15 amino acids. The germline V gene has CDR1 SGHRS and CDR2 YFSETQ. CDR3 sequence reads: CASRESGSSYNEQFF. Written as DNA, the CDR3 is TGCGCCAGCAGGGAGAGCGGGAGCTCCTACAATGAGCAGTTCTTC.

This sequence joins TRBV9 and TRBJ2-5, with D hard to call. Trimming pared 3 bases from V and 4 bases from J, leaving 19 bases between. This CDR3 is built from 16 residues. Germline CDR1 is SGDLS and CDR2 is YYNGEE. The DNA of the CDR3 is TGTGCCAGCAGCGACCCGCATGGCCCCGAGGCAGAGACCCAGTACTTC. Encoded protein: CASSDPHGPEAETQYF.

The V and J genes are TRBV27 and TRBJ2-7, with 10 bases matching TRBD2. CDR1 is MNHEY, CDR2 SMNVEV, per germline (reference sequence). The CDR3 runs to 15 residues. J gave up 1 base and V 4 bases, and 4 bases lay outside the gene matches. CDR3 loop: CASSSSGRVSYEQYF. In DNA, the CDR3 is TGTGCCAGCAGTTCCAGCGGGAGGGTATCCTACGAGCAGTACTTC.

This clone showed up just a few times. V and J are TRBV18 and TRBJ2-1; D is uncertain. The CDR3 length is 13 residues. Germline V CDR1 and CDR2: KGHSH, LQKENI. Trimming pared 3 bases from V and 5 bases from J, leaving 8 bases between. The chain's CDR3 is CASSPTFNNEQFF. The CDR3, as DNA: TGTGCCAGCTCACCTACTTTTAACAATGAGCAGTTCTTC.

The rearrangement joins TRBV15 to TRBJ2-5, with D unresolved. V was cut by 0 bases and J by 4 bases, with 6 bases left in between. Germline V lookup: CDR1 LNHNV, CDR2 YYDKDF (reference sequence). The CDR3 runs 13 residues. The CDR3 nucleotides are TGTGCCACCAGCAGAGAGGCCGCAGAGACCCAGTACTTC. It encodes CATSREAAETQYF.

The V and J genes are TRBV6-5 and TRBJ2-5; D might be TRBD2 (6 bases). This CDR3 contains 15 residues. CDR1 MNHEY and CDR2 SVGAGI come from the germline V gene. Deletions cut 0 bases from V and 5 bases from J, with 13 bases between. CDR3 sequence: CASSYSQGGVETQYF. The CDR3 DNA sequence: TGTGCCAGCAGTTACTCCCAGGGAGGAGTTGAGACCCAGTACTTC.

Concerning this clone itself: The junction shows a germline mismatch at one end, possibly a read error. The chain links TRBV5-4 to TRBJ2-5, with TRBD1 matching 9 bases. The V gene's germline CDR1 is SGHNT and CDR2 YYREEE (reference sequence). The CDR3 length is 17 residues. The DNA for the CDR3 is TGTGCCGGCAGCTTGTGGCAAGCCGGGACAGGGAAAGAGACCCAGTACTTC. This codes for CAGSLWQAGTGKETQYF.

The chain uses TRBV10-3 and TRBJ2-3; 8 bases are shared with TRBD1. Per germline, CDR1 ENHRY and CDR2 SYGVKD. The CDR3 consists of 14 residues. The J segment lost 0 bases and the V segment lost 10 bases, leaving 6 bases of the junction unmatched. The DNA for the CDR3 is TGTGCCACCCAGGGGGCGGAAAGCACAGATACGCAGTATTTT. Amino acids: CATQGAESTDTQYF.

This clone showed up just a few times. The chain uses TRBV28 and TRBJ1-2, with no clear D. V lost 8 bases, J lost 6 bases, and 22 bases lay in between. Germline V lookup: CDR1 MDHEN, CDR2 SYDVKM. This CDR3 has 15 residues. The CDR3: CASSLIETLFHGYTF. DNA for the CDR3: TGTGCCAGCTCTTTAATAGAGACTCTTTTTCATGGCTACACCTTC.

The gene calls are TRBV6-6 and TRBJ2-7, with 7 nucleotides matching TRBD1. The germline V gene has CDR1 MNHNY and CDR2 SVGAGI (reference sequence). The CDR3 is 15 residues long. The V segment lost 6 bases and the J segment 0 bases; nucleotides outside the gene matches: 8. The CDR3 coding sequence is TGTGCCAGCAGGTCCACAGGGGCTCCCTCCTACGAGCAGTACTTC. Protein sequence: CASRSTGAPSYEQYF.

This clone was picked up a small number of times. V usage is TRBV4-2 and J usage is TRBJ1-2, with TRBD1 matching 7 bases. Germline CDR1 LGHNA, CDR2 YNFKEQ. Trimming cost V 1 base and J 2 bases; bases outside gene matches: 4. This CDR3 is built from 15 residues. CDR3 sequence reads: CASSQARQGNYGYTF. The CDR3 DNA sequence: TGTGCCAGCAGCCAAGCAAGACAGGGAAACTATGGCTACACCTTC.

In DNA form, the CDR3 reads TGCGCCAGCAGCTTGCTCCAGACAGGATCGGAGGAAGCTTTCTTT. Protein: CASSLLQTGSEEAFF. This sequence joins TRBV5-1 and TRBJ1-1; perhaps TRBD1 as D (6 bases). The CDR3 totals 15 residues. Germline assignment: CDR1 SGHRS and CDR2 YFSETQ. The V gene lost 1 base and the J gene lost 8 bases, with 18 bases spanning the gap.

This clone appeared a single time. This chain connects TRBV30 to TRBJ2-5; 7 nucleotides agree with TRBD2. Germline V CDR1 and CDR2: GTSNPN, SVGIG (reference sequence). Trimming took 5 bases from V and 5 from J; bases not matched to a gene: 8. This CDR3 contains 13 residues. CDR3 coding DNA: TGTGCCTGGGTCCCCGGACTAGACGAGACCCAGTACTTC. Translating gives CAWVPGLDETQYF.

DNA of the CDR3: TGTGCCAGCAGCCCGACTAGCGGGAGTAGTTATCACGAGCAGTACTTC. Translating gives CASSPTSGSSYHEQYF. This chain uses TRBV5-4 with TRBJ2-7, with 12 bases identical to TRBD2. The V and J ends lost 4 bases and 5 bases, in that order; junction bases with no gene match: 10. The CDR3 sequence is 16 residues long. CDR1 and CDR2 (germline): SGHNT, YYREEE (reference sequence).

The rearrangement links TRBV7-3 to TRBJ2-5; 9 nucleotides agree with TRBD1. The V segment lost 6 bases and the J segment 5 bases; nucleotides outside the gene matches: 7. Germline V gene data show CDR1 as SGHTA and CDR2 as FQGTGA. The CDR3 sequence is 14 residues long. CDR3 protein: CASSQTGGPETQYF. The DNA for the CDR3 is TGTGCCAGCAGTCAAACAGGGGGCCCGGAGACCCAGTACTTC.

In nucleotides, the CDR3 is TGTGCCAGCAGCCCCTCCGGGACTAGCGTAACAGATACGCAGTATTTT. Its protein product is CASSPSGTSVTDTQYF. The chain links TRBV7-2 to TRBJ2-3, with 10 bases that match TRBD2. V was pared by 5 bases and J by 3 bases, with 8 bases of the junction left unmatched. The CDR3 loop spans 16 amino acids. Germline CDR1 is SGHTA and CDR2 is FQGNSA.

V and J are TRBV2 and TRBJ1-2; 8 bases line up with TRBD1. Germline V gene data show CDR1 as SNHLY and CDR2 as FYNNEI. V shed 4 bases and J 8 bases; nucleotides not matched to a gene: 6. This CDR3 spans 13 amino acids. CDR3 DNA sequence: TGTGCCAGCAGTGGGCAGGGGGCGACGGGCTACACCTTC. It encodes CASSGQGATGYTF.

The chain combines TRBV5-1 with TRBJ2-3; 7 positions agree with TRBD2. This CDR3 has 14 amino acids. V dropped 7 bases and J dropped 0; count of bases not matched to a gene: 5. Germline loops: CDR1 SGHRS, CDR2 YFSETQ. The CDR3 nucleotides read TGCGCCAGCCAATCGACTAGCAGCACAGATACGCAGTATTTT. Protein: CASQSTSSTDTQYF.